This T cell receptor (beta chain) originates from a study of T cell responses to AZD1222 COVID-19 vaccine. Study-wide results and limits: Most donors were white British and more were female, and clonal diversity was possibly underestimated.

Germline V CDR1 and CDR2: SGHVS, FQNEAQ. The CDR3 runs to 20 residues. With 2 bases clipped from V and 2 bases from J, the junction kept 20 bases outside the gene matches. Worth noting for this clone: Antigen unknown.

Profiling relied on immunoSEQ multiplex PCR, and the TCRdb table lists in-frame clones only, not all of them. The data hold over 110,000 clones, with 70% to 90% observed a single time. The rearrangement links TRBV7-8 to TRBJ1-1; 7 positions match TRBD1. The clonotype was recovered from an adult in good health. This specimen was peripheral blood, taken on day 0 of AZD1222 vaccination. The CDR3 loop reads CASSLRPVGGDRIQNTEAFF. The CDR3 nucleotides are TGTGCCAGCAGCTTACGCCCAGTGGGGGGGGACAGAATACAAAACACTGAAGCTTTCTTT. The whole variable domain, filled in from reference TRBV7-8 and TRBJ1-1, reads GAGVSQSPRYKVAKRGQDVALRCDPISGHVSLFWYQQALGQGPEFLTYFQNEAQLDKSGLPSDRFFAERPEGSVSTLKIQRTQQEDSAVYLCASSLRPVGGDRIQNTEAFFGQGTRLTVV.